A single T cell receptor (beta chain) is shown here with its context. The source of the sample is a study of OX40 agonist ivuxolimab in advanced cancers. TCRdb's copy holds only in-frame clones and misses some; the assay was immunoSEQ multiplex PCR. The sample includes about 76,000 clones, roughly 91% seen only once; the top ten take roughly 13%. The sequencing here drew on CD4+ or CD8+ T cells sorted from blood, taken in a trial of the OX40 agonist ivuxolimab. The source of this sequence is an adult with an advanced solid tumor such as melanoma, head and neck, liver or kidney cancer.

The CDR3 protein is CASSLDWSPEAFF. The CDR3 DNA sequence: TGTGCCAGCAGCCTCGACTGGTCCCCAGAAGCTTTCTTT. The chain employs TRBV7-9 and TRBJ1-1; D is uncertain. This CDR3 has 13 residues. V lost 5 bases to trimming and J lost 8 bases, with 15 bases between them. Per germline, CDR1 SEHNR and CDR2 FQNEAQ (reference sequence). Together with reference TRBV7-9 and TRBJ1-1, the CDR3 gives the full variable domain: DTGVSQNPRHKITKRGQNVTFRCDPISEHNRLYWYRQTLGQGPEFLTYFQNEAQLEKSRLLSDRFSAERPKGSFSTLEIQRTEQGDSAMYLCASSLDWSPEAFFGQGTRLTVV.